This record covers a single T cell receptor (beta chain). This specimen belongs to a study of blood T cells in healthy people across ages. The CDR3 length is 13 residues. Germline loops: CDR1 MDHEN, CDR2 SYDVKM. Trimming left V 8 bases short and J 2 bases short, with 13 bases between. A second roughly 7 to 11 cycle PCR used barcoded and J-beta primers. TCRdb re-derived calls from the 5' RACE reads in MiXCR, one entry per CDR3 protein. This table holds roughly 1,800,000 distinct CDR3 sequences, 49% found once. Sequencing input: blood. This receptor was obtained from a woman between 35 and 50 years old in good health. The V call is TRBV28, the J call TRBJ2-7; D ambiguous. CDR3 amino acids: CASQGAPTYEQYF. DNA for the CDR3: TGTGCCAGCCAAGGAGCACCGACCTACGAGCAGTACTTC.